This T cell receptor (beta chain) was recovered during a study of blood T cell repertoires in COVID-19 (dated by TCRdb to 2018 to 2020). Regarding the research as a whole: Samples from collaborators originated in the United States, Italy and Spain and spanned both the acute and convalescent phases of COVID-19. The material from the prospective study consisted of cDNA or gDNA derived from T cells, B-cell-depleted T cells, or PBMCs. Deeply sampled blood TCRbeta repertoires from subjects exposed to, actively infected with, or recovered from COVID-19 were included in the dataset. The repertoires were released in a freely available public database meant as a resource for research on the immune response to SARS-CoV-2. The samples were drawn from two sources: the first 160 participants of the ongoing ImmuneRACE study, and 1,000 to 1,500 subjects contributed by 6 global collaborators. Sample metadata almost always included a de-identified subject ID, COVID-19 status, age in years and sex. Where available, HLA class I and class II types were taken from metadata supplied by the sample provider and were not determined by assay-based typing.

Summary of the overall study and its limitations: Clinical and demographic metadata were provided uncurated, with the amount varying by source and participant.

The collaborating institutions used their own protocols to collect whole blood in K2EDTA tubes. For TCRbeta analysis, collaborator samples were shipped as frozen whole blood, as isolated PBMCs, or as DNA extracted from either sample type. The germline V gene yields SGHTA for CDR1 and FQGTGA for CDR2. V lost 1 base and J lost 4 bases; the stretch between them is 12 bases long. CDR3 length: 15 amino acids, cysteine to phenylalanine. Only the CDR3 portion is preserved as DNA: 45 bases, with reading frame beginning at the first base. The immunoSEQ Assay, a bias-controlled multiplex PCR, was used to amplify TCRbeta CDR3 regions from genomic DNA. Under the source paper's analysis protocol: The number of nucleated cells in each sample was estimated by amplification of reference gene primers within the assay. Sequence reads were collapsed and filtered to measure the absolute abundance of every unique TCRbeta CDR3 rearrangement. For each sample, productive Simpson clonality was calculated by taking the square root of Simpson's diversity index across productive rearrangements. What TCRdb holds here is the immuneACCESS table cut down to in-frame rearrangements. Part of the clones is not present; checked against another copy, under half of the missing clones reflect an unresolved V gene, and the others are unexplained. Clone size and the V and J calls come from that table; the DNA yielded D and trimming. Across this sample there are under 250,000 clones, with roughly four fifths seen only once. The ten largest clones capture 4% to 4.5% of the sample.

Regarding this clone: Its antigen target is currently unknown. No per-base quality is available; no much larger clone lies one base away.

The rearranged chain carries TRBV7-3 and TRBJ2-3; TRBD2 is possibly the D segment (6 matching bases). The sequenced material came from peripheral blood. The source of this sequence is a man in his fifties with acute or convalescent COVID-19. The nucleotide sequence is given as TGTGCCAGCAGCTTAAGTACTGGAGGGGCAGATACGCAGTATTTT. Its translation reads: CASSLSTGGADTQYF.